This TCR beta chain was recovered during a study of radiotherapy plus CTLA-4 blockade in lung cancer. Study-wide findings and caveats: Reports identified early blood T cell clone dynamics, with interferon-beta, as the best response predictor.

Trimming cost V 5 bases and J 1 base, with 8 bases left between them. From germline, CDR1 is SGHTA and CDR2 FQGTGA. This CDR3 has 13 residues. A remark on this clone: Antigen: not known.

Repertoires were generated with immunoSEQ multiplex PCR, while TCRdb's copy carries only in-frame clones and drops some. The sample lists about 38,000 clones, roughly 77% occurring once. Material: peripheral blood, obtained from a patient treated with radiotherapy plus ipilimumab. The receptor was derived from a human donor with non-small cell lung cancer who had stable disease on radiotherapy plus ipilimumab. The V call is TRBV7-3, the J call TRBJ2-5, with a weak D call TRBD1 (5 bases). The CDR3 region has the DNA TGTGCCAGCAGCCCAGGGATCCAAGAGACCCAGTACTTC. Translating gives CASSPGIQETQYF.